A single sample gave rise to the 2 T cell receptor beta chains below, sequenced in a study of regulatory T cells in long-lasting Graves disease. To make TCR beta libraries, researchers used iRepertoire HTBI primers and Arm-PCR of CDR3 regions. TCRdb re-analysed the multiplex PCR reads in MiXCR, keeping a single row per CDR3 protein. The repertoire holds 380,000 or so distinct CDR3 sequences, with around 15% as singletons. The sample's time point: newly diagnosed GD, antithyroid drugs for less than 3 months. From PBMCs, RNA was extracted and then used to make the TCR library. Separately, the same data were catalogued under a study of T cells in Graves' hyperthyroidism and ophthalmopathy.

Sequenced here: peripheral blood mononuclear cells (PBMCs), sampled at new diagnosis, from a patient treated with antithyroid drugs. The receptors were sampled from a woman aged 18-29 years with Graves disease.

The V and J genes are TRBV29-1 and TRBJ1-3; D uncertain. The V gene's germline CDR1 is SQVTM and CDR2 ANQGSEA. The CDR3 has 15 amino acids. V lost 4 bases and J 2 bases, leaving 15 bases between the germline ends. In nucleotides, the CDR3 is TGCAGCGTTGGAGTATGGGAGGTGGCTGGAAACACCATATATTTT. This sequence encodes CSVGVWEVAGNTIYF. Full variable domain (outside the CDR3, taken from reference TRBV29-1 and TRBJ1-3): SAVISQKPSRDICQRGTSLTIQCQVDSQVTMMFWYRQQPGQSLTLIATANQGSEATYESGFVIDKFPISRPNLTFSTLTVSNMSPEDSSIYLCSVGVWEVAGNTIYFGEGSWLTVV.

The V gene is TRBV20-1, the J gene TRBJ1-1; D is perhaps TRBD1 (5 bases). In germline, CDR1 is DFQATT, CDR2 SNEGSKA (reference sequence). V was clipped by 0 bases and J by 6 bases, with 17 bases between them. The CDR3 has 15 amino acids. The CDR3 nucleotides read TGCAGTGCTAGAGACCTCCGCGGGGGACGGGCTGAAGCTTTCTTT. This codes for CSARDLRGGRAEAFF.